This T cell receptor (beta chain) was found in a study of cytomegalovirus exposure and HLA in healthy donors. Each donor's status was that of a healthy bone marrow donor. About this clone: Its antigen remains unknown.

Study findings and constraints: Follow-up analysis later connected one missense variant in DCLRE1C with trimming of TCR beta V- and J-genes. In a later analysis, productive TCRs from donors in an Asian-associated ancestry cluster reportedly carried fewer N-insertions than the cohort mean. The CMV antigen specificity of a few CMV-associated chains was confirmed through in vitro analysis.

This CDR3 comprises 14 residues. Germline CDR1 is LNHNV and CDR2 is YYDKDF (reference sequence). PCR was performed using 60 Vbeta and 13 Jbeta primers. The assay was immunoSEQ multiplex PCR, and TCRdb's table has in-frame clones only and misses some. The repertoire includes around 150,000 clones, roughly 74% of them detected once, and around 11% sits in the top ten. This rearrangement joins TRBV15 to TRBJ2-5; D is uncertain. The tail of the sequence fits TRBJ2-7 better, so the J call may be wrong. Sequenced material: PBMCs. The clonotype was recovered from a man in his late teens or twenties in good health and CMV-seropositive. The CDR3 region has the DNA TGTGCCACCAGCAGAGACTCCCCCGGGTACGAGCAGTACTTC. Its protein product is CATSRDSPGYEQYF.